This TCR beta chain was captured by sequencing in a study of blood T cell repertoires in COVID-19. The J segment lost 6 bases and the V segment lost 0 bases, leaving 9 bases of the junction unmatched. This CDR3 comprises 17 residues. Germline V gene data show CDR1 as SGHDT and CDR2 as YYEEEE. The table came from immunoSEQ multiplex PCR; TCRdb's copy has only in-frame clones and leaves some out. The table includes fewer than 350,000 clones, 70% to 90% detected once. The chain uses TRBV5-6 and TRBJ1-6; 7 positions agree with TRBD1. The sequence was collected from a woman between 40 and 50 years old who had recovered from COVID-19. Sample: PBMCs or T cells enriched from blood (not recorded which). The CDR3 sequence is CASSLARGKDINSPLHF. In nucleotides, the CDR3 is TGTGCCAGCAGCTTGGCCAGGGGGAAGGACATTAATTCACCCCTCCACTTT.